Listed here are 14 T cell receptor beta chains from one sample, sequenced in a study of Graves' ophthalmopathy and Graves' hyperthyroidism. RNA transcripts served as template for amplifying TCR beta CDR3 sequences. HTBI primers served in a first-round RT-PCR, which a second-round multiplex PCR followed. TCRdb used MiXCR to reprocess the multiplex PCR reads, holding one entry per CDR3 protein. The sample lists 500,000 to 700,000 distinct CDR3 sequences, roughly 40% occurring once. Sample: peripheral blood or thyroid tissue (not recorded which). The source is an adult man with Graves' hyperthyroidism.

Concerning this clonotype: The junction departs from the called germline gene at one end, perhaps through a read error. V is TRBV7-8 and J is TRBJ2-7, with 7 positions matching TRBD2. The V gene's germline CDR1 is SGHVS and CDR2 FQNEAQ. This CDR3 comprises 13 residues. CDR3 sequence reads: CASSLAGDGEQHF. The DNA of the CDR3 is TGTGCCAGCAGCTTGGCGGGAGACGGTGAGCAGCACTTC.

This clonotype was detected many times. The J gene is TRBJ1-5, the V gene TRBV2; tentative D call: TRBD1 (5 bases). The CDR3 consists of 15 residues. The germline V gene has CDR1 SNHLY and CDR2 FYNNEI. Deletions cut 6 bases from V and 0 bases from J, with 12 bases between. DNA of the CDR3: TGTGCCAGCAGATCGACAGATCGTAGCAATCAGCCCCAGCATTTT. It yields the protein CASRSTDRSNQPQHF.

This clonotype was picked up one time. The gene calls are TRBV7-2 and TRBJ2-6; tentative D call: TRBD2 (5 bases). From germline, CDR1 is SGHTA and CDR2 FQGNSA. The CDR3 is 15 residues long. Trimming removed 3 bases from V and 8 bases from J, with 14 bases in between. CDR3 in DNA: TGTGCCAGCAGCTTTGAGGGCACCGGGACCAACGTCCTGACTTTC. It is translated as CASSFEGTGTNVLTF.

This clonotype has more than one count but fewer than ten. The V gene is TRBV28, the J gene TRBJ1-3; TRBD1 aligns across 7 bases. Germline V gene sequence: CDR1 MDHEN, CDR2 SYDVKM. V shed 6 bases, J shed 5 bases, and the junction held 13 bases outside the gene matches. CDR3 size: 16 residues. The CDR3 sequence is CASSRRQGISRNTIYF. The CDR3 region has the DNA TGTGCCAGCAGCCGTCGACAGGGAATTAGTCGAAACACCATATATTTT.

This clonotype has at least ten counts. The chain combines TRBV19 with TRBJ2-7; 7 bases line up with TRBD2. From germline, CDR1 is LNHDA and CDR2 SQIVND (reference sequence). Trimming at V came to 3 bases and at J to 7 bases, leaving 9 bases not matched to a gene. This CDR3 is 14 amino acids long. The DNA of the CDR3 is TGTGCCAGTAGTATGGGTGGGAGGGCAAGTGAGCAGTACTTC. This gives the protein CASSMGGRASEQYF.

The chain links TRBV29-1 to TRBJ1-1; D might be TRBD1 (5 bases). Trimming removed 8 bases at V and 1 base at J, with 14 bases between. Per germline, CDR1 SQVTM and CDR2 ANQGSEA. CDR3 length equals 13 residues. The CDR3 region is CSLVVGQNTEAFF. In nucleotides, the CDR3 is TGCAGCTTGGTGGTTGGACAGAACACTGAAGCTTTCTTT.

Note on this clonotype: A read error may be the cause here, since a much bigger clone is one base away. The genes are TRBV5-6 and TRBJ2-7; 7 bases map to TRBD2. The germline gives CDR1 SGHDT, CDR2 YYEEEE. The CDR3 sequence is 14 residues long. As DNA, the CDR3 is TGTGCCAGCAGCTGGGAGGGGCCCATCTACGAGCATTACTTC. Translated, it gives CASSWEGPIYEHYF. The whole variable domain, filled in from reference TRBV5-6 and TRBJ2-7, reads DAGVTQSPTHLIKTRGQQVTLRCSPKSGHDTVSWYQQALGQGPQFIFQYYEEEERQRGNFPDRFSGHQFPNYSSELNVNALLLGDSALYLCASSWEGPIYEHYFGPGTRLTVT.

The genes are TRBV29-1 and TRBJ2-7; no clear D gene. Judging by the DNA end, TRBJ2-1 fits better; the J call may be wrong. CDR1 SQVTM and CDR2 ANQGSEA come from the germline V gene. The CDR3 is 9 amino acids. The CDR3 loop is CSVPNEQFF. The CDR3 DNA sequence: TGCAGCGTACCCAATGAGCAGTTCTTC.

In this sample, this clonotype turned up a few times. V and J are TRBV7-9 and TRBJ2-2; D call uncertain. The CDR3 is made up of 12 amino acids. Trimming removed 4 bases from V and 7 bases from J, with 7 bases in between. The germline gives CDR1 SEHNR, CDR2 FQNEAQ (reference sequence). The CDR3 region has the DNA TGTGCCAGCAGCTCTCCCGGCGGGGAGCTGTTTTTT. Amino acid sequence: CASSSPGGELFF.

V usage is TRBV7-9 and J usage is TRBJ2-7; 10 nucleotides line up with TRBD1. CDR1 is SEHNR, CDR2 FQNEAQ, per germline (reference sequence). The CDR3 extends over 15 amino acids. The trim removed 7 bases at V and 3 bases at J, leaving 9 bases unmatched. The CDR3 loop reads CASTNKDRGDYEQYF. The CDR3 DNA reads as TGTGCCAGCACGAACAAGGACAGGGGGGACTACGAGCAGTACTTC.

This clonotype was seen more than once but under ten times. The chain links TRBV12-3 or TRBV12-4 to TRBJ2-7, with 9 bases lining up with TRBD2. V was clipped by 6 bases and J by 6 bases; unmatched bases: 12. The CDR3 runs to 15 residues. The CDR3 sequence: CASSQAAGGTGEQYF. DNA for the CDR3: TGTGCCAGCAGCCAAGCAGCGGGGGGTACGGGCGAGCAGTACTTC.

The gene calls are TRBV19 and TRBJ1-2, with unresolved D. The CDR3 extends over 15 amino acids. V was shortened by 5 bases and J by 1 base, with 14 bases between the two germline ends. Germline-derived CDR1 and CDR2 are LNHDA and SQIVND (reference sequence). The CDR3 protein is CASSGRIPLNYGYTF. In DNA form, the CDR3 reads TGTGCCAGTAGTGGTAGGATCCCCCTTAACTATGGCTACACCTTC.

This clonotype showed up many times. The CDR3 region has the DNA TGTGCCAGCAGCCAATCCGGACAGGGCTTCGAGCAGTACTTC. It encodes CASSQSGQGFEQYF. This sequence joins TRBV7-9 and TRBJ2-7, with TRBD1 identical over 8 bases. Germline CDR1 SEHNR, CDR2 FQNEAQ (reference sequence). The CDR3 loop spans 14 amino acids. Trimming removed 5 bases from V and 6 bases from J; junction bases left unmatched: 9. Looking up the rest from reference TRBV7-9 and TRBJ2-7 gives the full variable domain: DTGVSQNPRHKITKRGQNVTFRCDPISEHNRLYWYRQTLGQGPEFLTYFQNEAQLEKSRLLSDRFSAERPKGSFSTLEIQRTEQGDSAMYLCASSQSGQGFEQYFGPGTRLTVT.

This chain joins TRBV20-1 and TRBJ2-7, with TRBD2 matching 8 bases. Germline values: CDR1 DFQATT, CDR2 SNEGSKA (reference sequence). The CDR3 spans 13 residues. J gave up 7 bases and V 5 bases, and 10 bases lay outside the gene matches. CDR3 nucleotide sequence: TGCAGTGCTCCAAGCGGGAGTACTGTTGAGCAGTACTTC. This translates into CSAPSGSTVEQYF.